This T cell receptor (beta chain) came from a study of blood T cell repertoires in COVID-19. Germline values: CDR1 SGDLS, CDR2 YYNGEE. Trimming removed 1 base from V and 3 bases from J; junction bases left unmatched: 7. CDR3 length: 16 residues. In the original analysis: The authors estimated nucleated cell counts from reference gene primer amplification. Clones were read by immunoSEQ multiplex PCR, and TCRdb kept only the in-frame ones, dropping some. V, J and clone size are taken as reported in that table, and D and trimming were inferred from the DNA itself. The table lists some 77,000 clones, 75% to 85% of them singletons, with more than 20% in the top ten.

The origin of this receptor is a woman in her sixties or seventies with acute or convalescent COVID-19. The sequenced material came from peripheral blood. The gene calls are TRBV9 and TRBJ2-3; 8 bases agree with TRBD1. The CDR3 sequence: CASSVPTGVETDTQYF. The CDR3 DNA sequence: TGTGCCAGCAGCGTACCGACAGGGGTGGAAACAGATACGCAGTATTTT.